This T cell receptor beta chain came from a study of cytomegalovirus exposure and HLA in healthy donors. The primer mix had 60 Vbeta and 13 Jbeta primers. Here immunoSEQ multiplex PCR was the method, and the copy in TCRdb shows in-frame clones only, minus some. The sample includes 130,000 or so clones, 60% to 75% of them seen just once. Germline V lookup: CDR1 KGHSH, CDR2 LQKENI. CDR3 size: 15 residues. V lost 4 bases, J lost 1 base, and 4 bases stayed unmatched. The sequence came from a woman aged 40 to 50 in good health and CMV-seropositive. Sequenced: PBMCs. This chain links TRBV18 with TRBJ1-1; 9 nucleotides agree with TRBD1. This CDR3 is CASSHGQGPNTEAFF. The CDR3 coding sequence is TGTGCCAGCTCACACGGACAGGGGCCGAACACTGAAGCTTTCTTT.